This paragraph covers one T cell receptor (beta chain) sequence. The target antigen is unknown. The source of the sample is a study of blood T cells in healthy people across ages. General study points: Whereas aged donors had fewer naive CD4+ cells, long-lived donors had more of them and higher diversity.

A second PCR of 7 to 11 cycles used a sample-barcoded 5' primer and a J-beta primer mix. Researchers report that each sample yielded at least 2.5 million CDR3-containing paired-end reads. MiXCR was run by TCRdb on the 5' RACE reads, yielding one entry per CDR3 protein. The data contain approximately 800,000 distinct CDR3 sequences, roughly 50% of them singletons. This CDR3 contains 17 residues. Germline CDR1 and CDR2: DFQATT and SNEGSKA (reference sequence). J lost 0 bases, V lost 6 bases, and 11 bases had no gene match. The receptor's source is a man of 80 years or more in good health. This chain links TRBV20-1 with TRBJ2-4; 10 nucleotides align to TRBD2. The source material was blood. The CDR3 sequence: CSAKLAGTRLAKNIQYF. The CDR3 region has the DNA TGCAGTGCGAAACTAGCGGGAACGAGACTAGCCAAAAACATTCAGTACTTC.